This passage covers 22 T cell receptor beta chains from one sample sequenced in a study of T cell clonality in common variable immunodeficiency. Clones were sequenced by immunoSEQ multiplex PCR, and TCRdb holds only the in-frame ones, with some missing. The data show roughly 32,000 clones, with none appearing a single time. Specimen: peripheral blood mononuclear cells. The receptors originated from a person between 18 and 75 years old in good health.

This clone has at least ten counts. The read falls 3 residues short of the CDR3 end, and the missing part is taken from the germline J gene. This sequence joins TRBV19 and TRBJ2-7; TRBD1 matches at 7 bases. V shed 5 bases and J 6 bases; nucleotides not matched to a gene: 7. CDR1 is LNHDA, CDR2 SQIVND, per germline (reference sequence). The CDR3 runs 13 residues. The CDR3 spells CASSPGQASEQYF. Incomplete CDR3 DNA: TGTGCCAGTAGTCCCGGACAGGCGTCCGAG.

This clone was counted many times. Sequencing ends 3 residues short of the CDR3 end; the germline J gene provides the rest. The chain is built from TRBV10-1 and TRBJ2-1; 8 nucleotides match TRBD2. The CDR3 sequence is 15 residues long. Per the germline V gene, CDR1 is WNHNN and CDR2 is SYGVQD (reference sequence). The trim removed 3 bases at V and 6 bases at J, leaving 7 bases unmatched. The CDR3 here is CASSDSGSFANEQFF. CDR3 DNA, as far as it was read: TGCGCCAGCAGTGACAGCGGGAGTTTCGCCAATGAG.

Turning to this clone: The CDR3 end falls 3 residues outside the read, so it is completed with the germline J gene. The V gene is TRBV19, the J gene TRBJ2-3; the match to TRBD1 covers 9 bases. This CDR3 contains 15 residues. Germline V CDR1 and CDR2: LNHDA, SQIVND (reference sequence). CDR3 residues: CASSVSGTGIETQYF. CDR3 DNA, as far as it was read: TGTGCCAGTAGTGTCTCCGGGACAGGGATTGAGACG.

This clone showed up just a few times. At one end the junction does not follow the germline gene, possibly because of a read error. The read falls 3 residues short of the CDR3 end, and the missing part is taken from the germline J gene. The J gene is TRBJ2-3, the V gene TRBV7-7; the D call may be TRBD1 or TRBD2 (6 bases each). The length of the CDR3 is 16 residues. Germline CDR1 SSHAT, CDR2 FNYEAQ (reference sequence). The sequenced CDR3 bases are TGTGCTAGCAGCTTAGCGTCTGGAGGGGGAGAAGAGACG. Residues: CASSLASGGGEET. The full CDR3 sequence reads CASSLASGGGEETQYF.

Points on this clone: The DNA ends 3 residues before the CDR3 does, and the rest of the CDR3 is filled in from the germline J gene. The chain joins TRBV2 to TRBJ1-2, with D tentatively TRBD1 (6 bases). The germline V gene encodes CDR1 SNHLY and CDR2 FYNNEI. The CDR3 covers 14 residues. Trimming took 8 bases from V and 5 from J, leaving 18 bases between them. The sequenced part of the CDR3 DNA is TGTGCCAGCGGAGGGGGAGGGAGAAGTTATGGC. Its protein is CASGGGGRSYG. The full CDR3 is CASGGGGRSYGYTF. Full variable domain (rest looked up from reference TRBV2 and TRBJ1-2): EPEVTQTPSHQVTQMGQEVILRCVPISNHLYFYWYRQILGQKVEFLVSFYNNEISEKSEIFDDQFSVERPDGSNFTLKIRSTKLEDSAMYFCASGGGGRSYGYTFGSGTRLTVV.

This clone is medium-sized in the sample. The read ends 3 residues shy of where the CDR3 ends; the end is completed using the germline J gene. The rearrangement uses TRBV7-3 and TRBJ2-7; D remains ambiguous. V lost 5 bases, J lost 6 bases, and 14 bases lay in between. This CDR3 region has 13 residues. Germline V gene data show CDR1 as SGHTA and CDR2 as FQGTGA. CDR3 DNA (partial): TGTGCCAGCAGCCAGTCAAGTCGCTCCGAG. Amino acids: CASSQSSRSE. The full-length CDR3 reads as CASSQSSRSEQYF.

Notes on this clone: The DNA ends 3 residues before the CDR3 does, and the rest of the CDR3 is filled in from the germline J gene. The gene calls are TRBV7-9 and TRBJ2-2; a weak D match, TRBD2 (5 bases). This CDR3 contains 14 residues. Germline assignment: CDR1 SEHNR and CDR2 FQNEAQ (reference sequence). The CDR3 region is CASSPQNFGEKLFF. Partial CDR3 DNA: TGTGCCAGCAGCCCACAGAACTTCGGGGAAAAG. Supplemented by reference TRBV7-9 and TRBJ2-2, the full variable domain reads DTGVSQNPRHKITKRGQNVTFRCDPISEHNRLYWYRQTLGQGPEFLTYFQNEAQLEKSRLLSDRFSAERPKGSFSTLEIQRTEQGDSAMYLCASSPQNFGEKLFFGEGSRLTVL.

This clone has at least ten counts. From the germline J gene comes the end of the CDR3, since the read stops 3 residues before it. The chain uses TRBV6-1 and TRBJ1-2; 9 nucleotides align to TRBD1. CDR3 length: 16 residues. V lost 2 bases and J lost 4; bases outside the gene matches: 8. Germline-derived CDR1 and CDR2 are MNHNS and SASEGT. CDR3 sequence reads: CASSETTGGAGYGYTF. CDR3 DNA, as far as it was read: TGTGCCAGCAGTGAAACAACAGGGGGCGCCGGCTATGGC.

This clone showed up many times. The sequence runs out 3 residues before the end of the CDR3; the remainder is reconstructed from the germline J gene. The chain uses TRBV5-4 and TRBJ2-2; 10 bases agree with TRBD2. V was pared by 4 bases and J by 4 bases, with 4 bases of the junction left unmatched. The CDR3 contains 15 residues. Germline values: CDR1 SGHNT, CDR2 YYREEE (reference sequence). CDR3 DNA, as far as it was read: TGTGCCAGCAGCACCACTAGCGGGGCCACCGGGGAG. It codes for CASSTTSGATGE. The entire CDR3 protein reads CASSTTSGATGELFF.

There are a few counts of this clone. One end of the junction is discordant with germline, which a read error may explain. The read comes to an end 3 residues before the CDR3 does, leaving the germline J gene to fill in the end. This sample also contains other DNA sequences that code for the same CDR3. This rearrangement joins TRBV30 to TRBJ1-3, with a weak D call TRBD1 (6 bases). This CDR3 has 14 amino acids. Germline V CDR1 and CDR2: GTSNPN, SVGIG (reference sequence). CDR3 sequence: CAWSVAGAQNTIYF. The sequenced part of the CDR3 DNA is TGTGCCTGGAGTGTGGCAGGGGCCCAAAACACA.

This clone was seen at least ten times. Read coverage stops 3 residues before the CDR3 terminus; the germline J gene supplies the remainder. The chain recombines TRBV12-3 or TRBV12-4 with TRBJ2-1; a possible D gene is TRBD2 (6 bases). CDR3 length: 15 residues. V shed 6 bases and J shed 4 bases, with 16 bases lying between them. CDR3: CASSFNGGEYNEQFF. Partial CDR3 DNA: TGTGCCAGCAGCTTTAACGGGGGTGAATACAATGAG.

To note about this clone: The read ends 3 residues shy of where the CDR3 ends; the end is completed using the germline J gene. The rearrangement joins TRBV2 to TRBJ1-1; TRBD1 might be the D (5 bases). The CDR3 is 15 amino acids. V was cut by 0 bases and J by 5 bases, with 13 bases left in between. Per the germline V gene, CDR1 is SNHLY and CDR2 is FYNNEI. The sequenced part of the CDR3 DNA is TGTGCCAGCAGTGAAGCGCTACCTGGGGCAACTGAA. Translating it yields CASSEALPGATE. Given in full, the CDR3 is CASSEALPGATEAFF.

The chain's CDR3 is CASSLGGAIAKNIQYF. Incomplete CDR3 DNA: TGTGCCAGTAGCCTCGGGGGGGCAATAGCCAAAAACATT. The genes are TRBV19 and TRBJ2-4; 8 bases are a match to TRBD2. The read ends 3 residues before the CDR3 terminus; that terminus is restored from the germline J gene. J lost 0 bases, V lost 6 bases, and 7 bases had no gene match. Germline assignment: CDR1 LNHDA and CDR2 SQIVND (reference sequence). The CDR3 loop spans 16 amino acids.

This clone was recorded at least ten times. The chain's CDR3 is CASSLGQGAGTGELFF. CDR3 DNA (partial): TGTGCCAGCAGCTTAGGCCAGGGGGCGGGCACCGGGGAG. The chain is built from TRBV13 and TRBJ2-2, with 8 positions matching TRBD1. The read stops 3 residues short of the end of the CDR3; the missing end is completed from the germline J gene. CDR3 size: 16 residues. V lost 0 bases, J lost 4 bases, and 4 bases stayed unmatched. CDR1 and CDR2 (germline): PRHDT, FYEKMQ (reference sequence).

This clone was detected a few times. The CDR3 spells CASSPTSGSTYRSYNEQFF. Incomplete CDR3 DNA: TGTGCCAGCTCACCAACTAGCGGGAGCACTTATCGCTCCTACAATGAG. This chain links TRBV18 with TRBJ2-1, with TRBD2 matching over 11 bases. The sequenced fragment ends 3 residues before the CDR3 boundary, so the rest is inferred from the germline J gene. CDR1 and CDR2 (germline): KGHSH, LQKENI. The CDR3 runs to 19 residues. Trimming at V came to 2 bases and at J to 0 bases, leaving 9 bases not matched to a gene.

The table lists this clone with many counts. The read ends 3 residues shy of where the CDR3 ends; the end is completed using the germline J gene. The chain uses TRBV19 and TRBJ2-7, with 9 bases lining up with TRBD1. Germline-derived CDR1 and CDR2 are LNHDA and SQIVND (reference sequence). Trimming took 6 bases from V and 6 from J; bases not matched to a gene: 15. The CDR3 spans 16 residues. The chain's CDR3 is CASRTRRTGEGGEQYF. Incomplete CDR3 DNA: TGTGCCAGTAGGACTCGACGGACAGGGGAGGGCGGCGAG.

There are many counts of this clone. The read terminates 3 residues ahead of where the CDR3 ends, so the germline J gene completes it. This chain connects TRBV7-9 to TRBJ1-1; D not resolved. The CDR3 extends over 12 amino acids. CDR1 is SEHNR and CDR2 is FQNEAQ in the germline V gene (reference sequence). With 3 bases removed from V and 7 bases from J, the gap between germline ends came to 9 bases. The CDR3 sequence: CASSLSQVEAFF. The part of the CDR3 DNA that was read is TGTGCCAGCAGCTTGTCCCAGGTTGAA.

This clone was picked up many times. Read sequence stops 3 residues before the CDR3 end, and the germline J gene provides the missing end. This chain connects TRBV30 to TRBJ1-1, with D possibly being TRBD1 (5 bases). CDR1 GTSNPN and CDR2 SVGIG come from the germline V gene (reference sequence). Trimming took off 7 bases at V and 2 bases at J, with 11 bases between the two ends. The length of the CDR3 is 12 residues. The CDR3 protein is CASGQGNTEAFF. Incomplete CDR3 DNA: TGTGCCTCCGGACAAGGTAACACTGAA. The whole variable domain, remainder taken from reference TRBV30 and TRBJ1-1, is SQTIHQWPATLVQPVGSPLSLECTVEGTSNPNLYWYRQAAGRGLQLLFYSVGIGQISSEVPQNLSASRPQDRQFILSSKKLLLSDSGFYLCASGQGNTEAFFGQGTRLTVV.

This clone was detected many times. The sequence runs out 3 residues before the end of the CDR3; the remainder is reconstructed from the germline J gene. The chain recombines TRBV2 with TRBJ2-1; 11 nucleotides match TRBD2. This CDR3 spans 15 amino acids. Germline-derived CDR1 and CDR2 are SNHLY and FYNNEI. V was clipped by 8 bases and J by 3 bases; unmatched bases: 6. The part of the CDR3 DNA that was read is TGTGCCAGCGCCGTACTAGCGGGGGTCTACAATGAG. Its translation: CASAVLAGVYNE. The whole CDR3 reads CASAVLAGVYNEQFF.

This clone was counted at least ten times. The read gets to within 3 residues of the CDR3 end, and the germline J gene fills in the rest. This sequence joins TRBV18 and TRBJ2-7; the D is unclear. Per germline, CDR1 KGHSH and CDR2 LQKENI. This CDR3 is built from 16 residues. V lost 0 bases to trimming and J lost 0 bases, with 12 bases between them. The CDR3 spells CASSPPAGDGSYEQYF. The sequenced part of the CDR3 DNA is TGTGCCAGCTCACCACCAGCAGGAGATGGCTCCTACGAG.

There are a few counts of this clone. The DNA read from the CDR3 is TGTGCCTGGAGTGTAAAACAGGCCTCAGTTAACTATGGT. It translates to CAWSVKQASVNYG. In full, the CDR3 reads CAWSVKQASVNYGQYF. The chain employs TRBV30 and TRBJ2-4; a weak D match, TRBD1 (5 bases). The CDR3 is cut off 3 residues early in the read; its end comes from the germline J gene. The CDR3 is 16 residues long. The germline V gene has CDR1 GTSNPN and CDR2 SVGIG (reference sequence).

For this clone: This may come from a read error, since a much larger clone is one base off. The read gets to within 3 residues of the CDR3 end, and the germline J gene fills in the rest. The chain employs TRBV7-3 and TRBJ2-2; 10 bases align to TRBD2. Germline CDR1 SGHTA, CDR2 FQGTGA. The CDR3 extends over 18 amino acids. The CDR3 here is CASSLRSGRSSGANVLFF. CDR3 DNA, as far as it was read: TGTGCCAGCAGCCTTCGTAGCGGGAGGAGCTCTGGGGCCAACGTG.